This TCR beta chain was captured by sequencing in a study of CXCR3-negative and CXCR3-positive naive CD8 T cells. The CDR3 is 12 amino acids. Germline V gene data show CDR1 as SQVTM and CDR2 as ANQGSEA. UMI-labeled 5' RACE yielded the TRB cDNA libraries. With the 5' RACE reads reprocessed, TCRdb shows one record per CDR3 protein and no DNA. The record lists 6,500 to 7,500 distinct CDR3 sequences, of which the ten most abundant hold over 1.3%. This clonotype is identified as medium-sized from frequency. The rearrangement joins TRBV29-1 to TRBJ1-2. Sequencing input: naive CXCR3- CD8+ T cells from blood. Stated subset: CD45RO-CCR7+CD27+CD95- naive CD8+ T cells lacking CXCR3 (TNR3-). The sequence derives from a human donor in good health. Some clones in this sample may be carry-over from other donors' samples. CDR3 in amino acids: CSVEAGFYGYTF. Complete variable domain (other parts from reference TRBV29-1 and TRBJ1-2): SAVISQKPSRDICQRGTSLTIQCQVDSQVTMMFWYRQQPGQSLTLIATANQGSEATYESGFVIDKFPISRPNLTFSTLTVSNMSPEDSSIYLCSVEAGFYGYTFGSGTRLTVV.